Listed here are 7 T cell receptor beta chains from one sample, sequenced in a study of blood T cell repertoires in COVID-19. Sequenced by immunoSEQ multiplex PCR; TCRdb stores in-frame clones only, minus some. Among more than 85,000 clones, approximately 75% were seen once, and the ten largest hold around 4.4%. Sequencing used peripheral blood. Receptors were obtained from a woman in her fifties or sixties with acute or convalescent COVID-19.

V and J are TRBV19 and TRBJ1-1; possible D gene TRBD1, 6 bases. CDR1 and CDR2 from the germline V gene are LNHDA and SQIVND (reference sequence). This CDR3 is built from 16 residues. Deletions cut 5 bases from V and 4 bases from J, with 20 bases between. This CDR3 is CASSPGGGPRGTEAFF. The CDR3 DNA sequence: TGTGCCAGTAGTCCCGGGGGGGGGCCGCGTGGCACTGAAGCTTTCTTT. Looking up the rest from reference TRBV19 and TRBJ1-1 gives the full variable domain: DGGITQSPKYLFRKEGQNVTLSCEQNLNHDAMYWYRQDPGQGLRLIYYSQIVNDFQKGDIAEGYSVSREKKESFPLTVTSAQKNPTAFYLCASSPGGGPRGTEAFFGQGTRLTVV.

This chain links TRBV10-3 with TRBJ1-2, with D maybe TRBD1 (6 bases). The CDR3 contains 14 residues. The V gene's germline CDR1 is ENHRY and CDR2 SYGVKD. V lost 4 bases and J 5 bases, leaving 14 bases between the germline ends. The CDR3, as DNA: TGTGCCATCAGTGTGGCAGGGGAAAGGTATGGCTACACCTTC. Encoded protein: CAISVAGERYGYTF.

This clone was seen only once. V and J are TRBV7-2 and TRBJ2-1; 11 bases map to TRBD2. After removal of 5 bases from V and 2 bases from J, the junction contained 5 bases not matched to a gene. This CDR3 is built from 16 residues. Germline V lookup: CDR1 SGHTA, CDR2 FQGNSA. The CDR3 loop reads CASSTLAGGAYNEQFF. The CDR3 nucleotides read TGTGCCAGCAGCACCCTAGCGGGGGGCGCCTACAATGAGCAGTTCTTC.

V is TRBV2 and J is TRBJ1-5; D is perhaps TRBD1 (5 bases). The CDR3 has 13 amino acids. Germline V gene data show CDR1 as SNHLY and CDR2 as FYNNEI. Trimming stripped 7 bases from V and 3 bases from J, with 10 bases between. CDR3 region: CASTQGHNQPQHF. The CDR3 region has the DNA TGTGCCAGCACCCAGGGTCACAATCAGCCCCAGCATTTT.

This clone has just a few counts. The genes are TRBV9 and TRBJ2-1, with 7 bases identical to TRBD2. V was clipped by 6 bases and J by 4 bases; unmatched bases: 7. This CDR3 has 14 residues. Germline V gives CDR1 SGDLS, CDR2 YYNGEE. CDR3 region: CASNTGTTYNEQFF. The CDR3 coding sequence is TGTGCCAGCAACACCGGGACTACTTACAATGAGCAGTTCTTC.

This clone occurred a few times. The rearrangement joins TRBV28 to TRBJ1-5; 10 bases are shared with TRBD1. This CDR3 has 16 residues. V lost 4 bases and J lost 4; bases outside the gene matches: 7. Germline CDR1 reads MDHEN; CDR2 reads SYDVKM. Here the CDR3 DNA reads TGTGCCAGCAGTTCTCCCGGGACAGGGGTTAATCAGCCCCAGCATTTT. Translating it yields CASSSPGTGVNQPQHF.

The J gene is TRBJ2-7, the V gene TRBV6-5; D may be TRBD2 (5 bases). V lost 4 bases and J lost 1, with 17 bases in between. Germline V CDR1 and CDR2: MNHEY, SVGAGI. The CDR3 has 16 residues. The CDR3 region has the DNA TGTGCCAGCAGTTTACGACCGGGGTCTTTTTCCTACGAGCAGTACTTC. It codes for CASSLRPGSFSYEQYF.